This TCR beta chain came from a study of cytomegalovirus exposure and HLA in healthy donors. The CDR3 runs to 11 residues. The V end lost 8 bases, the J end lost 3 bases, and 8 bases lay between the germline ends. From germline, CDR1 is SNHLY and CDR2 FYNNEI. 13 Jbeta primers and 60 Vbeta primers were used for the PCR. TCRdb's copy holds only in-frame clones and misses some; the assay was immunoSEQ multiplex PCR. The data show tens of thousands of clones, with around 78% seen just once and 0.57% held by the top ten. The chain combines TRBV2 with TRBJ2-7; D unresolved. The sequence derives from a man aged 25-45 years in good health and CMV-seronegative. The sample taken for sequencing was PBMCs. CDR3 sequence reads: CASGGHYEQYF. CDR3 bases: TGTGCCAGCGGCGGCCACTACGAGCAGTACTTC.